The T cell receptor beta chain described here comes from a study of T cell changes during pregnancy in multiple sclerosis. Produced via immunoSEQ multiplex PCR; TCRdb's table is partial and in-frame only. The table includes fewer than 70,000 clones, just under 90% detected once. This clone has only a few counts. The CDR3 sequence is 14 residues long. Looked up from germline, CDR1 is LGHNT and CDR2 is FRNRAP. The ends were cut back, 7 bases at V and 1 base at J, with 8 bases in the middle. Source material: peripheral blood from another person, used as feeder cells. The V call is TRBV12-5, the J call TRBJ2-6; D unresolved. The receptor comes from a human donor whose cells served as feeder cells for cultures in a pregnancy study. In nucleotides, the CDR3 is TGTGCTAGTGTCTTGGGGTCTGGGGCCAACGTCCTGACTTTC. The encoded protein is CASVLGSGANVLTF.